The 5 T cell receptor beta chains in this list originate from one sample, sequenced in a study of human T cells and chemical hapten exposure. TCRdb redid the calling of the RACE reads with MiXCR, one entry per CDR3 protein. The repertoire includes 340,000 or so distinct CDR3 sequences, around 7% of them detected once, and 8% to 9% sits in the top ten. As to time point: patch test 1, 2 weeks after DPC sensitization. As for treatment: therapeutic diphenylcyclopropenone sensitization with weekly scalp DPC. The sample here was whole blood, taken in connection with sensitization to the hapten diphenylcyclopropenone (DPC). The receptors were gathered from a woman aged 18-29 years with alopecia areata. Some clones in this sample may be carry-over from other donors' samples.

The chain links TRBV15 to TRBJ2-1; 10 bases fit TRBD2. Germline trimming cut 0 bases from V and 0 bases from J; bases unmatched to any gene: 2. Per germline, CDR1 LNHNV and CDR2 YYDKDF (reference sequence). This CDR3 has 17 amino acids. The CDR3 coding sequence is TGTGCCACCAGCAGAGATAAGCGGGGGGGCTCCTACAATGAGCAGTTCTTC. Its protein product is CATSRDKRGGSYNEQFF. The complete variable domain, with remaining parts taken from reference TRBV15 and TRBJ2-1, reads DAMVIQNPRYQVTQFGKPVTLSCSQTLNHNVMYWYQQKSSQAPKLLFHYYDKDFNNEADTPDNFQSRRPNTSFCFLDIRSPGLGDTAMYLCATSRDKRGGSYNEQFFGPGTRLTVL.

This clonotype was seen more than once but under ten times. An end of the junction differs from the germline gene, which may be a read error. J is TRBJ1-6 and V is TRBV20-1; D is undetermined. Germline CDR1 and CDR2: DFQATT and SNEGSKA (reference sequence). CDR3 length equals 16 residues. DNA for the CDR3: TGCAGTGCTAGAGGGGTACACGGGGAATATAGTTCACCCCTCCACTTT. Encoded protein: CSARGVHGEYSSPLHF.

V and J are TRBV28 and TRBJ1-4, with D hard to call. The V end lost 3 bases, the J end lost 0 bases, and 14 bases lay between the germline ends. This CDR3 contains 17 residues. The germline V gene encodes CDR1 MDHEN and CDR2 SYDVKM. Here the CDR3 reads CASSFEAADTTNEKLFF. DNA for the CDR3: TGTGCCAGCAGTTTCGAGGCGGCAGATACAACTAATGAAAAACTGTTTTTT.

Ten or more counts support this clonotype. V and J are TRBV6-5 and TRBJ2-3; the D gene is possibly TRBD2 (5 bases). This CDR3 has 13 residues. V lost 8 bases and J 0 bases, leaving 9 bases between the germline ends. Germline V gene data show CDR1 as MNHEY and CDR2 as SVGAGI. The CDR3 region has the DNA TGTGCCAGCCGAGCGGATAGCACAGATACGCAGTATTTT. Translating gives CASRADSTDTQYF.

On this clonotype itself: Possible read error: a much larger clone is one base away. The rearrangement joins TRBV29-1 to TRBJ2-1; 11 bases are a match to TRBD1. CDR1 and CDR2 from the germline V gene are SQVTM and ANQGSEA. This CDR3 contains 13 residues. The CDR3: CRVERDRGNEQFF. The CDR3 region has the DNA TGCAGGGTTGAAAGGGACAGGGGGAATGAGCAGTTCTTC.